This entry lists 22 T cell receptor beta chains sequenced from one sample in a study of T cells in tuberculosis (dated by TCRdb to the late 2010s). The protocol used for the library was the immunoSEQ multiplex PCR assay. TCRdb holds this immuneACCESS table with in-frame rearrangements only. Some clones are missing; in checked studies, unresolved V genes explain under half, and the rest has no known cause. The sample contains some 28,000 clones, nearly 90% of them found a single time. The ten most abundant clones make up around 5.7% of the sample. Material: PBMCs. These receptors all stem from a donor aged 10-35 years with latent tuberculosis or without tuberculosis infection.

V and J are TRBV7-2 and TRBJ2-3; 9 bases line up with TRBD2. Germline V gene lookup returns CDR1 SGHTA and CDR2 FQGNSA. The CDR3 contains 15 residues. V was pared by 5 bases and J by 1 base, with 4 bases of the junction left unmatched. As DNA, the CDR3 is TGTGCCAGCAGCCCGACTAGCGGCCGCACAGATACGCAGTATTTT. Translation gives CASSPTSGRTDTQYF. Combining the CDR3 with reference TRBV7-2 and TRBJ2-3 gives the whole variable domain GAGVSQSPSNKVTEKGKDVELRCDPISGHTALYWYRQSLGQGLEFLIYFQGNSAPDKSGLPSDRFSAERTGGSVSTLTIQRTQQEDSAVYLCASSPTSGRTDTQYFGPGTRLTVL.

The CDR3 DNA sequence: TGCAGCGTCCACCCCAGGACGGGGTTCACAGATACGCAGTATTTT. It is translated as CSVHPRTGFTDTQYF. V and J are TRBV29-1 and TRBJ2-3; the D gene is possibly TRBD2 (5 bases). The germline gives CDR1 SQVTM, CDR2 ANQGSEA. The CDR3 loop spans 15 amino acids. Trimming took off 6 bases at V and 2 bases at J, with 18 bases between the two ends.

The rearrangement uses TRBV4-1 and TRBJ2-1; D gene ambiguous. The CDR3 is 12 amino acids. V was trimmed by 4 bases and J by 2 bases, leaving 3 bases between them. Germline-derived CDR1 and CDR2 are MGHRA and YSYEKL. As DNA, the CDR3 is TGCGCCAGCAGCCTAACCTACAATGAGCAGTTCTTC. Translating it yields CASSLTYNEQFF.

The chain carries TRBV7-8 and TRBJ2-3; no reliable D call. Trimming left V 0 bases short and J 6 bases short, with 7 bases between. CDR3 length: 13 amino acids. CDR1 and CDR2 from the germline V gene are SGHVS and FQNEAQ. CDR3 loop: CASSLAPPDTQYF. The CDR3 nucleotides are TGTGCCAGCAGCTTAGCCCCCCCGGATACGCAGTATTTT.

This chain joins TRBV28 and TRBJ1-2; 7 nucleotides line up with TRBD1. With 3 bases clipped from V and 2 bases from J, the junction kept 18 bases outside the gene matches. This CDR3 is 19 amino acids long. Germline-derived CDR1 and CDR2 are MDHEN and SYDVKM. As DNA, the CDR3 is TGTGCCAGCAGTTTTTTTATGATCCGGAGGGGGCATAAAAACTATGGCTACACCTTC. Protein: CASSFFMIRRGHKNYGYTF.

The rearrangement uses TRBV2 and TRBJ1-2; D is ambiguous. The CDR3 length is 14 residues. Germline V gives CDR1 SNHLY, CDR2 FYNNEI. Trimming took off 4 bases at V and 8 bases at J, with 17 bases between the two ends. The CDR3 DNA reads as TGTGCCAGCAGTGCCCCGAGGGAGGCGGAGGGCTACACCTTC. Its protein is CASSAPREAEGYTF.

V usage is TRBV6-5 and J usage is TRBJ1-2; no clear D gene. The germline V and J ends were trimmed by 2 bases and 10 bases, with 11 bases remaining between them. The CDR3 has 12 residues. Germline assignment: CDR1 MNHEY and CDR2 SVGAGI. DNA of the CDR3: TGTGCCAGCAGTTACACTATGCGCGACTACACCTTC. Translation: CASSYTMRDYTF.

The chain links TRBV6-5 to TRBJ2-5, with 7 positions matching TRBD2. V dropped 5 bases and J dropped 4; count of bases not matched to a gene: 7. This CDR3 spans 14 amino acids. Germline CDR1 reads MNHEY; CDR2 reads SVGAGI. Here the CDR3 reads CASSGSGVPETQYF. The CDR3 DNA reads as TGTGCCAGCAGTGGGAGCGGGGTGCCAGAGACCCAGTACTTC.

The chain recombines TRBV10-3 with TRBJ1-1; no definite D call. The CDR3 totals 14 residues. CDR1 is ENHRY, CDR2 SYGVKD, per germline. Trimming took 1 base from V and 2 from J, leaving 8 bases between them. CDR3 DNA: TGTGCCATCAGTGAGTTCCAGGAAAACACTGAAGCTTTCTTT. It translates to CAISEFQENTEAFF.

This sequence joins TRBV2 and TRBJ1-6; 9 nucleotides align to TRBD1. The CDR3 is made up of 15 amino acids. Germline CDR1 is SNHLY and CDR2 is FYNNEI. V lost 8 bases, J lost 7 bases, and 9 bases stayed unmatched. This CDR3 is CASRRDRDINSPLHF. In nucleotides, the CDR3 is TGTGCCAGCCGTCGGGACAGGGACATCAATTCACCCCTCCACTTT.

The rearrangement links TRBV6-1 to TRBJ2-2; 7 bases align to TRBD2. The CDR3 is 15 amino acids. After removal of 0 bases from V and 4 bases from J, the junction contained 2 bases not matched to a gene. The germline gives CDR1 MNHNS, CDR2 SASEGT. CDR3 nucleotides: TGTGCCAGCAGTGAAGCCTGGGGGGGCACCGGGGAGCTGTTTTTT. Protein: CASSEAWGGTGELFF.

This rearrangement joins TRBV21-1 to TRBJ2-7; TRBD2 was called by the table and not checked on the DNA. TRBV21-1 is described as a pseudogene. CDR3 length: 13 residues. CDR3 protein: CASLRPGIRRQYF. The DNA for the CDR3 is TGTGCCAGCCTGCGTCCGGGGATAAGAAGGCAGTACTTC.

CDR3 sequence reads: CSARTRDGYTF. CDR3 coding DNA: TGCAGTGCTAGGACGCGGGATGGCTACACCTTC. The J gene is TRBJ1-2, the V gene TRBV20-1, with D unresolved. Trimming removed 3 bases at V and 6 bases at J, with 8 bases between. The CDR3 contains 11 residues. CDR1 and CDR2 (germline): DFQATT, SNEGSKA (reference sequence).

Only one count was recorded for this clone. The genes are TRBV5-8 and TRBJ1-1; 9 nucleotides match TRBD1. CDR1 and CDR2 (germline): SGHTS, YDEGEE. J gave up 1 base and V 5 bases, and 9 bases lay outside the gene matches. CDR3 length: 16 amino acids. Written as DNA, the CDR3 is TGTGCCAGCAGTTTTTGGACAGGGGAAAAGAACACTGAAGCTTTCTTT. Protein sequence: CASSFWTGEKNTEAFF.

The genes are TRBV10-3 and TRBJ2-3, with 12 bases fitting TRBD2. This CDR3 is 16 amino acids long. In germline, CDR1 is ENHRY, CDR2 SYGVKD. With V trimmed by 0 bases and J by 8 bases, 6 bases remained unmatched. The DNA of the CDR3 is TGTGCCATCAGTGAGTCACTAGCGGGGGGTCCGGGTACGCAGTATTTT. It yields the protein CAISESLAGGPGTQYF.

This rearrangement joins TRBV11-3 to TRBJ2-7; TRBD1 aligns across 9 bases. V trimming: 4 bases; J trimming: 3 bases; junction bases outside the gene matches: 1. The CDR3 sequence is 13 residues long. Germline V gene data show CDR1 as SGHNT and CDR2 as YENEEA. CDR3 coding DNA: TGTGCCAGCAGCTCGGGACAGGGCTACGAGCAGTACTTC. It specifies CASSSGQGYEQYF.

J is TRBJ1-1 and V is TRBV10-3; perhaps TRBD1 as D (6 bases). CDR1 is ENHRY, CDR2 SYGVKD, per germline. Trimming cost V 11 bases and J 3 bases, with 16 bases left between them. The CDR3 is 13 amino acids. The CDR3: CAARATGDTEAFF. CDR3 bases: TGTGCCGCCCGGGCGACAGGAGACACTGAAGCTTTCTTT.

V is TRBV21-1 and J is TRBJ1-2; TRBD1, the table's D call, was not compared with the DNA. TRBV21-1 is labeled a pseudogene. The CDR3 runs 17 residues. Here the CDR3 reads CASSPSLTGKSHYGYTF. CDR3 coding DNA: TGTGCCAGCAGCCCTTCCCTGACAGGTAAGTCCCACTATGGCTACACCTTC.

The J gene is TRBJ1-3, the V gene TRBV2; no definite D call. Germline-derived CDR1 and CDR2 are SNHLY and FYNNEI. This CDR3 contains 14 residues. The V end was cut by 6 bases, the J end by 2 bases, with 11 bases between. Written as DNA, the CDR3 is TGTGCCAGCAGCCCCGCGGCCGCTGGAAACACCATATATTTT. Residues: CASSPAAAGNTIYF. Full variable domain (outside the CDR3, taken from reference TRBV2 and TRBJ1-3): EPEVTQTPSHQVTQMGQEVILRCVPISNHLYFYWYRQILGQKVEFLVSFYNNEISEKSEIFDDQFSVERPDGSNFTLKIRSTKLEDSAMYFCASSPAAAGNTIYFGEGSWLTVV.

CDR3 in DNA: TGTGCCAGCAGTGATCTGCAGGGGGTGGTTCAGCCCCAGCATTTT. Residues: CASSDLQGVVQPQHF. The chain recombines TRBV6-1 with TRBJ1-5; 7 positions match TRBD1. Unmatched junction bases numbered 8, after V lost 3 bases and J lost 6 bases. Germline V gene sequence: CDR1 MNHNS, CDR2 SASEGT. The CDR3 sequence is 15 residues long.

The chain recombines TRBV7-9 with TRBJ2-3, with D possibly being TRBD2 (5 bases). In germline, CDR1 is SEHNR, CDR2 FQNEAQ (reference sequence). V was clipped by 3 bases and J by 6 bases, with 16 bases between them. The CDR3 extends over 15 amino acids. The CDR3 loop reads CASSFTRSVMDTQYF. The CDR3 region has the DNA TGTGCCAGCAGCTTTACTAGAAGTGTCATGGATACGCAGTATTTT.

The sample holds a few counts of this clone. The rearrangement uses TRBV11-2 and TRBJ2-5; TRBD1 might be the D (5 bases). CDR3 length: 13 amino acids. Germline loops: CDR1 SGHAT, CDR2 FQNNGV. V dropped 3 bases and J dropped 2 bases, with 7 bases sitting between them. The CDR3 DNA follows: TGTGCCAGCAGCTTGGGGCGGCAAGAGACCCAGTACTTC. It encodes CASSLGRQETQYF. Looking up the rest from reference TRBV11-2 and TRBJ2-5 gives the full variable domain: EAGVAQSPRYKIIEKRQSVAFWCNPISGHATLYWYQQILGQGPKLLIQFQNNGVVDDSQLPKDRFSAERLKGVDSTLKIQPAKLEDSAVYLCASSLGRQETQYFGPGTRLLVL.